This paragraph covers one T cell receptor beta chain sequence. Its antigen is currently unknown. Germline V gene lookup returns CDR1 SSHAT and CDR2 FNYEAQ (reference sequence). CDR3 length: 17 residues. With 1 base clipped from V and 0 bases from J, the junction kept 7 bases outside the gene matches. The sample belongs to a study of pediatric ulcerative colitis. Study results and limitations: Acute severe colitis showed lower rectal diversity from clonal expansions. Blood-rectal clonal overlap within each person was significantly higher in ulcerative colitis patients than controls.

Up to 500,000 reads were sequenced per sample. Measured with immunoSEQ multiplex PCR; TCRdb has only the in-frame clones, and not every one. This sample carries fewer than 20,000 clones, roughly 74% of them seen once, and the ten largest clones take 5.5% to 8%. Rectal tissue came from one to two pinch biopsies taken at colonoscopy. The sample was gut tissue. The clonotype originates from a boy aged 10-17 years with moderate ulcerative colitis. The V call is TRBV7-7, the J call TRBJ2-3; 7 nucleotides line up with TRBD2. The CDR3 nucleotides are TGTGCCAGCAGCTTAGATAGCGGGCGGAGTAGCACAGATACGCAGTATTTT. This encodes CASSLDSGRSSTDTQYF.